This passage covers 24 T cell receptor beta chains from one sample sequenced in a study of shared clonotypes between healthy human individuals. The assay was immunoSEQ multiplex PCR, and TCRdb's table has in-frame clones only and misses some. The repertoire includes approximately 740,000 clones, over 90% of them detected once, and approximately 25% sits in the top ten. CD45RO negativity and positive selection for CCR7 defined naive CD8 cells, a population that excluded terminally differentiated effector memory CD45RA+ cells. The source material was naive CD8+ T cells sorted from blood. The receptors come from a man aged 25 to 45 in good health.

This clone was observed a few times. The rearrangement joins TRBV11-2 to TRBJ2-7, with 7 bases fitting TRBD2. The germline CDR1 and CDR2 sequences are SGHAT and FQNNGV. The CDR3 loop spans 14 amino acids. The V segment lost 0 bases and the J segment 5 bases; nucleotides outside the gene matches: 4. DNA for the CDR3: TGTGCCAGCAGCTTAGAAGCGGGGTCGGACGAGCAGTACTTC. Translating gives CASSLEAGSDEQYF.

V usage is TRBV27 and J usage is TRBJ2-1; TRBD2 aligns across 10 bases. Germline CDR1 and CDR2: MNHEY and SMNVEV (reference sequence). The CDR3 consists of 19 residues. Losses at the gene ends were 0 bases for V and 8 bases for J; bases not matched to a gene: 16. The CDR3 DNA sequence: TGTGCCAGCAGTTTATCGCCTTTCCTAGCGGGAGATGACGGGTATGAGCAGTTCTTC. Amino acid sequence: CASSLSPFLAGDDGYEQFF.

This clone was recorded once. The J gene is TRBJ2-7, the V gene TRBV5-5; D might be TRBD1 (5 bases). V was pared by 3 bases and J by 3 bases, with 16 bases between. CDR1 SGHKS and CDR2 YYEKEE come from the germline V gene (reference sequence). The CDR3 loop spans 15 amino acids. The CDR3 region is CASSSSPGQIYEQYF. Here the CDR3 DNA reads TGTGCCAGCAGCTCAAGTCCCGGACAAATCTACGAGCAGTACTTC.

This clone was recorded once. This chain links TRBV5-6 with TRBJ2-7; D remains unclear. CDR3 size: 15 residues. Germline-derived CDR1 and CDR2 are SGHDT and YYEEEE. V was shortened by 0 bases and J by 6 bases, with 16 bases between the two germline ends. The CDR3 loop reads CASSLDPSPFGEQYF. The CDR3 nucleotides read TGTGCCAGCAGCTTGGACCCGTCGCCATTTGGCGAGCAGTACTTC.

This rearrangement joins TRBV15 to TRBJ2-1, with 8 bases fitting TRBD2. The junction had 10 bases not matched to a gene; V was cut back by 0 bases and J by 0 bases. CDR3 length: 19 amino acids. Germline CDR1 and CDR2: LNHNV and YYDKDF (reference sequence). In DNA form, the CDR3 reads TGTGCCACCAGCAGAGATGGCGGGATGGGGACTAGCTCCTACAATGAGCAGTTCTTC. Its translation is CATSRDGGMGTSSYNEQFF.

The chain carries TRBV7-2 and TRBJ2-5, with D tentatively TRBD1 (6 bases). The V gene's germline CDR1 is SGHTA and CDR2 FQGNSA. The V end was cut by 7 bases, the J end by 4 bases, with 16 bases between. The CDR3 is 14 amino acids. The CDR3, as DNA: TGTGCCAGCATGGCAGGGGCTTTGATAGAGACCCAGTACTTC. Translation gives CASMAGALIETQYF.

The J gene is TRBJ2-5, the V gene TRBV28; 11 bases align to TRBD1. The CDR3 has 17 residues. J lost 5 bases, V lost 1 base, and 9 bases had no gene match. CDR1 is MDHEN, CDR2 SYDVKM, per germline. CDR3 DNA: TGTGCCAGCAGTTTATATGGGGGACAGGGGGTGGTTGAGACCCAGTACTTC. Translated: CASSLYGGQGVVETQYF.

V usage is TRBV29-1 and J usage is TRBJ1-1; D remains ambiguous. The V gene lost 3 bases and the J gene lost 8 bases, with 10 bases spanning the gap. The CDR3 is 11 residues long. Germline assignment: CDR1 SQVTM and CDR2 ANQGSEA. CDR3 in DNA: TGCAGCGTTGAGTCTAATGTGGAAGCTTTCTTT. Translated: CSVESNVEAFF.

This chain connects TRBV19 to TRBJ2-7, with a possible D match to TRBD2 (6 bases). V gave up 3 bases and J gave up 0 bases, with 6 bases separating them. This CDR3 is built from 13 residues. Germline V lookup: CDR1 LNHDA, CDR2 SQIVND (reference sequence). CDR3 bases: TGTGCCAGTAGTATGACTAGCTCCTACGAGCAGTACTTC. As protein: CASSMTSSYEQYF.

This clone was detected only once. The rearrangement links TRBV7-6 to TRBJ2-7, with TRBD2 matching 7 bases. Germline V gives CDR1 SGHVS, CDR2 FNYEAQ. V shed 0 bases and J 4 bases; nucleotides not matched to a gene: 6. The CDR3 runs to 15 residues. The DNA of the CDR3 is TGTGCCAGCAGCTTAGCAAGCGGGGTATTGTACGAGCAGTACTTC. It codes for CASSLASGVLYEQYF.

The V and J genes are TRBV7-8 and TRBJ2-1; the D is unclear. The CDR3 runs to 11 residues. The germline V gene encodes CDR1 SGHVS and CDR2 FQNEAQ. Trimming left V 5 bases short and J 6 bases short, with 5 bases between. The CDR3 reads CASSPSNEQFF. CDR3 DNA: TGTGCCAGCAGCCCGAGCAATGAGCAGTTCTTC.

With respect to this clone: Other DNA variants within this sample encode the same CDR3. The rearrangement links TRBV5-1 to TRBJ2-7, with D tentatively TRBD1 (6 bases). This CDR3 comprises 13 residues. Trimming left V 2 bases short and J 2 bases short, with 8 bases between. The germline V gene encodes CDR1 SGHRS and CDR2 YFSETQ. The CDR3 protein is CASSFAGAYEQYF. DNA for the CDR3: TGCGCCAGCAGCTTCGCAGGGGCCTACGAGCAGTACTTC.

V usage is TRBV6-6 and J usage is TRBJ2-7; the match to TRBD2 covers 11 bases. Germline-derived CDR1 and CDR2 are MNHNY and SVGAGI (reference sequence). The CDR3 totals 14 residues. Trimming took 6 bases from V and 3 from J; bases not matched to a gene: 4. The CDR3 DNA sequence: TGTGCCAGCAGACCTGGACTAGCGGGCTACGAGCAGTACTTC. It encodes CASRPGLAGYEQYF.

This chain uses TRBV28 with TRBJ2-5; 9 nucleotides align to TRBD2. From germline, CDR1 is MDHEN and CDR2 SYDVKM. The CDR3 is 14 amino acids. With V trimmed by 6 bases and J by 2 bases, 4 bases remained unmatched. The CDR3 loop reads CASSRLAVQETQYF. The CDR3 DNA is TGTGCCAGCAGCAGACTAGCGGTTCAAGAGACCCAGTACTTC.

The chain recombines TRBV27 with TRBJ2-7; no definite D call. CDR1 and CDR2 (germline): MNHEY, SMNVEV (reference sequence). V was clipped by 5 bases and J by 2 bases, with 7 bases between them. The CDR3 length is 12 residues. The CDR3: CASSKGPYEQYF. As DNA, the CDR3 is TGTGCCAGCAGTAAGGGCCCCTACGAGCAGTACTTC.

Here the CDR3 DNA reads TGTGCCACCAGCAGTCCGGGGGACAGGGAGATCGGTTTCTTT. It yields the protein CATSSPGDREIGFF. The V and J genes are TRBV15 and TRBJ1-1; 9 bases are a match to TRBD1. This CDR3 comprises 14 residues. Trimming removed 3 bases from V and 13 bases from J; junction bases left unmatched: 12. CDR1 is LNHNV and CDR2 is YYDKDF in the germline V gene (reference sequence).

V and J are TRBV6-5 and TRBJ2-7; weak D call: TRBD2 (5 bases). Between the trimmed V and J ends, which lost 6 bases and 7 bases, there was a span of 22 bases. Germline assignment: CDR1 MNHEY and CDR2 SVGAGI. The CDR3 is 15 amino acids. In DNA form, the CDR3 reads TGTGCCAGCAGCACCTTAAGTGGGAGTCCTTGGGAGCAGTACTTC. Translation: CASSTLSGSPWEQYF.

The chain recombines TRBV9 with TRBJ2-2; D tentatively reads TRBD1 or TRBD2 (6 bases each). Germline loops: CDR1 SGDLS, CDR2 YYNGEE. V lost 4 bases to trimming and J lost 7 bases, with 17 bases between them. CDR3 size: 15 residues. The CDR3 region is CASSQTGRWSGELFF. CDR3 nucleotide sequence: TGTGCCAGCAGCCAAACAGGGAGGTGGAGCGGGGAGCTGTTTTTT.

The V gene is TRBV14, the J gene TRBJ2-7; TRBD2 agrees at 10 bases. This CDR3 contains 15 residues. V was pared by 0 bases and J by 3 bases, with 2 bases of the junction left unmatched. Germline CDR1 SGHDN, CDR2 FVKESK. CDR3 protein: CASSQDGLAVYEQYF. The CDR3 coding sequence is TGTGCCAGCAGCCAAGACGGACTAGCGGTCTACGAGCAGTACTTC.

Only one count was recorded for this clone. The rearrangement uses TRBV5-1 and TRBJ2-1; 8 bases agree with TRBD2. V trimming: 4 bases; J trimming: 2 bases; junction bases outside the gene matches: 17. CDR1 is SGHRS and CDR2 is YFSETQ in the germline V gene. The CDR3 has 19 residues. The CDR3 is CASSLIAGEAGVPYNEQFF. CDR3 bases: TGCGCCAGCAGCCTAATTGCAGGCGAAGCGGGAGTACCCTACAATGAGCAGTTCTTC.

V is TRBV5-1 and J is TRBJ1-4; D is perhaps TRBD1 (6 bases). Germline V gene lookup returns CDR1 SGHRS and CDR2 YFSETQ. Trimming pared 0 bases from V and 0 bases from J, leaving 15 bases between. The CDR3 extends over 18 amino acids. For the CDR3, the DNA is TGCGCCAGCAGCTTGGGACAGGCGACTCCTCCAACTAATGAAAAACTGTTTTTT. This codes for CASSLGQATPPTNEKLFF.

The gene calls are TRBV7-9 and TRBJ2-7, with 7 nucleotides matching TRBD1. The CDR3 sequence is 13 residues long. Germline CDR1 reads SEHNR; CDR2 reads FQNEAQ (reference sequence). V shed 5 bases, J shed 3 bases, and the junction held 4 bases outside the gene matches. The CDR3 protein is CASSGDRDYEQYF. The CDR3 DNA follows: TGTGCCAGCAGCGGGGACAGAGACTACGAGCAGTACTTC.

This sequence joins TRBV4-1 and TRBJ2-3; D ambiguous. V shed 0 bases and J shed 11 bases, with 18 bases lying between them. Germline CDR1 MGHRA, CDR2 YSYEKL. The CDR3 loop spans 15 amino acids. This CDR3 reads CASSQDGPSQYGQYF. DNA for the CDR3: TGCGCCAGCAGCCAAGACGGCCCTTCACAATACGGGCAGTATTTT.

This clone was counted once. The chain is built from TRBV7-6 and TRBJ2-1; 10 bases agree with TRBD2. V lost 5 bases to trimming and J lost 8 bases; unmatched junction nucleotides: 9. Per the germline V gene, CDR1 is SGHVS and CDR2 is FNYEAQ. The CDR3 length is 15 residues. The CDR3 sequence: CASSQWASGSYEQFF. CDR3 in DNA: TGTGCCAGCAGCCAATGGGCTAGCGGGAGTTATGAGCAGTTCTTC. Looking up the rest from reference TRBV7-6 and TRBJ2-1 gives the full variable domain: GAGVSQSPRYKVTKRGQDVALRCDPISGHVSLYWYRQALGQGPEFLTYFNYEAQQDKSGLPNDRFSAERPEGSISTLTIQRTEQRDSAMYRCASSQWASGSYEQFFGPGTRLTVL.